This TCR beta chain was identified during a study of radiation and T cells in renal cell carcinoma. Assay used: immunoSEQ multiplex PCR; TCRdb lists only in-frame clones, some missing. Of about 160,000 clones in the sample, about nine tenths were seen once. This clone was observed once. Time point given: baseline pretreatment blood. As for treatment: 15 Gy SBRT to primary tumor, nephrectomy 4 weeks later. The germline CDR1 and CDR2 sequences are SGHAT and FQNNGV. Trimming at V came to 5 bases and at J to 0 bases, leaving 6 bases not matched to a gene. There are 15 residues in the CDR3. The rearrangement links TRBV11-2 to TRBJ1-2, with 7 bases matching TRBD1. This clonotype was obtained from a woman between 65 and 79 years old with renal cell carcinoma. Sequencing used blood, obtained from a patient whose treatment included radiotherapy and nephrectomy. The CDR3 sequence: CASSPTGKSNYGYTF. The CDR3 DNA reads as TGTGCCAGCAGCCCGACAGGGAAATCTAACTATGGCTACACCTTC.